The clone carrying this TCR beta chain was seen ten or more times. The source of the sample is a study of molecular identifiers for immune sequencing clone quantification. From the PCR reads, TCRdb called clonotypes with MiXCR, one entry per CDR3 protein. In the table there are some 96,000 distinct CDR3 sequences, 24% of which are singletons. CDR1 is SGHTA, CDR2 FQGNSA, per germline. Trimming stripped 5 bases from V and 4 bases from J, with 8 bases between. CDR3 size: 12 residues. V gene TRBV7-2 combines with J gene TRBJ2-5; no clear D gene. This TCR came from a human donor in good health. Some libraries in this study had Jurkat cell RNA spiked in. Sequencing was carried out using naive CD8+ T cells from blood, with Jurkat cell RNA spiked in. Sample subset: FACS-sorted CD8+CD4-CCR7+CD45RA+ naive T cells. CDR3 region: CASSQKRETQYF. In DNA, the CDR3 is TGTGCCAGCAGCCAAAAGCGAGAGACCCAGTACTTC.